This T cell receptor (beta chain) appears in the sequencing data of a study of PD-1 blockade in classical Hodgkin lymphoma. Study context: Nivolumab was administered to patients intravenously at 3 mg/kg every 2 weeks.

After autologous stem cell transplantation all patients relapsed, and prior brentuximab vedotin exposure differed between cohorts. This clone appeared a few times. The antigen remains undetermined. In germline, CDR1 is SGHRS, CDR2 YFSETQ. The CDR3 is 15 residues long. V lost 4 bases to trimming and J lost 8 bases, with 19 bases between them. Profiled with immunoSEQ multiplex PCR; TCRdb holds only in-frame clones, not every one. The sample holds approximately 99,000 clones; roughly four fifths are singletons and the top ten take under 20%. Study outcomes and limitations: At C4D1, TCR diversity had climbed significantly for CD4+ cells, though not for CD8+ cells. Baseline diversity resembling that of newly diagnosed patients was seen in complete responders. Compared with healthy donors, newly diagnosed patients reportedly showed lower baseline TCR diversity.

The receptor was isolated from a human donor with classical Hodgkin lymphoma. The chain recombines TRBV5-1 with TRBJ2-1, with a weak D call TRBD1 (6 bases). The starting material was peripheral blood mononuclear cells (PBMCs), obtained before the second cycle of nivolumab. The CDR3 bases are TGCGCCAGCAGCCTAGCCGGGACACTGGGCGATGAGCAGTTCTTC. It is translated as CASSLAGTLGDEQFF.